This section outlines one T cell receptor beta chain sequence together with its context. Its antigen is not known. Germline V gene lookup returns CDR1 MDHEN and CDR2 SYDVKM. CDR3 length: 18 amino acids. The V segment lost 7 bases and the J segment 3 bases; nucleotides outside the gene matches: 18. This sample is drawn from a study of identical twins. Findings and caveats of the study: Analyses of zero insertions could be partly confounded by invariant MAIT and iNKT cells.

A universal primer site was created by template switching, with the cDNA bearing unique molecular identifiers. Using its own MiXCR run on the 5' RACE reads, TCRdb lists one record per CDR3 protein. The sample gives roughly 250,000 distinct CDR3 sequences, approximately 7.3% of which show up once; around 5.4% is in the top ten. Donors uniformly comprised healthy Caucasians. The same sample was also studied in work on yellow fever vaccine responses in identical twins.

The sample comprised CD8+ T cells sorted from blood. The clonotype was recovered from a woman aged 18 to 35 in good health. This chain connects TRBV28 to TRBJ2-5; TRBD1 matches at 9 bases. The CDR3 spells CASTPGTGGLGFEETQYF. CDR3 nucleotide sequence: TGTGCCAGCACCCCCGGAACAGGGGGCCTCGGCTTCGAAGAGACCCAGTACTTC.